Given below is one TCR beta chain in context. The antigen is undetermined. This CDR3 spans 15 amino acids. Germline CDR1 reads PRHDT; CDR2 reads FYEKMQ (reference sequence). Losses at the gene ends were 5 bases for V and 7 bases for J; bases not matched to a gene: 7. Data came from immunoSEQ multiplex PCR; TCRdb stores just in-frame clones and leaves some out. This sample yields about 140,000 clones, of which around nine tenths are seen a single time; 1.5% to 1.7% belongs to the top ten. The data derive from a study of CD4+ T cells in melanoma. Study-wide points: Diverse differentiation states were reported for melanoma neoantigen-specific CD4+ T cells. CD8+ T cell, macrophage and B cell function reportedly correlated with neoantigen-specific CD4+ T cells.

The genes are TRBV13 and TRBJ2-5; 13 positions agree with TRBD2. The sequence came from a human donor with melanoma. CDR3 amino acids: CASSPGLAGVGTQYF. The CDR3 DNA follows: TGTGCCAGCAGCCCTGGACTAGCGGGGGTCGGGACCCAGTACTTC.